The sequence of this TCR beta chain was determined in a study of T cells in Graves' hyperthyroidism and ophthalmopathy. Germline values: CDR1 LNHDA, CDR2 SQIVND (reference sequence). The CDR3 covers 15 residues. V gave up 4 bases and J gave up 8 bases; unmatched junction bases: 7. Authors of the study amplified TCR beta CDR3 regions from RNA transcripts. The primer set for the first-round RT-PCR of the TCR CDR3 was HTBI. TCRdb ran MiXCR on the multiplex PCR reads and lists one entry per CDR3 protein. The repertoire holds roughly 570,000 distinct CDR3 sequences, less than 20% seen once, with 6.5% to 8% in the top ten.

The chain is built from TRBV19 and TRBJ2-1, with 11 bases aligning to TRBD2. The sample consisted of blood. This clonotype was sampled from a woman aged 25 to 39 with Graves' hyperthyroidism. This CDR3 is CASSTSGTSGYEQFF. Written as DNA, the CDR3 is TGTGCCAGTAGTACCTCCGGGACTAGCGGCTATGAGCAGTTCTTC.